The present entry profiles one T cell receptor beta chain with its context. Its antigen is unknown. No base quality values were provided; no much bigger clone lies one nucleotide off. Compared with germline, V lacks 2 bases and J lacks 5 bases; bases without a gene match: 5. The CDR3 sequence holds 14 residues, the cysteine and phenylalanine included. Only the CDR3 portion is preserved as DNA: 42 bases, with reading frame beginning at the first base. The germline V gene (reference sequence) provides CDR1 LNHDA and CDR2 SQIVND. These data originate in a study of shared clonotypes between healthy human individuals (TCRdb year 2020). In terms of the full investigation: The cohort comprised two women and a few men aged 18 to 49 years. For each donor, three plates each were used for CD4 naive and CD4 memory, two plates were used for CD8 naive, and one plate was used for CD8 memory. To estimate repertoire size and how much clonotype sharing occurs between individuals, the study deeply sequenced the blood TCR repertoires of five healthy adults. Libraries were prepared and TCR repertoires were sequenced by different laboratories using diverse techniques, in order to increase sequencing depth and limit assay-specific biases. Per donor, leukapheresis produced somewhere between about 0.94 and 9 billion PBMCs.

Results the study describes overall, beyond this receptor: Pairwise subsampling indicated that sequencing depth was expected to affect the degree of clonotype sharing among donors. Clonotypes shared by all four sorted-subset donors showed higher generation probabilities than non-shared clonotypes. Only blood was sampled, and tissue TCR repertoires likely differ from those in blood. Even with the large sequencing depth, rarefaction of the sorted-subset datasets indicated that sequencing was incomplete. Naive subsets generally had larger estimated clonotype richness than memory subsets did. Approximately 5% of naive CD4, around 3.5% of naive CD8, roughly 2.5% of memory CD4, and about 0.4% of memory CD8 clonotypes were shared across a few donors. Because the study included a small number of donors, the genetic and exposure-history diversity represented was limited.

Healthy HIV-negative adults with no recently reported acute infections or vaccinations were included as donors. Only Caucasian adults living in Nashville, Tennessee, USA were represented among the donors. Magnetic negative selection was used to enrich CD4+ T cells, after which naive cells were positively selected on CD45RA and the negative fraction became the memory subset. Blood was obtained by leukapheresis, after which PBMCs were separated by Ficoll-Histopaque density gradient centrifugation and cryopreserved in liquid nitrogen vapor phase. Purity and quantity of every magnetically sorted T cell population were checked by analytical flow cytometry. From each sorted fraction, genomic DNA was isolated and quantified by UV absorbance on a Nanodrop 2000c. Using the deep immunoSEQ assay, TCR CDR3 regions were amplified from genomic DNA by multiplex PCR. Extracted genomic DNA from each cell subset was distributed evenly across all wells of several immunoSEQ 96-well plates, and each plate was treated as a replicate. For sorted subsets, each replicate PCR was loaded with approximately 200 ng genomic DNA, equivalent to 25,000 to 35,000 T cell genomes. Purified libraries were measured with a Qubit 3.0 fluorometer, size-checked on a Bioanalyzer 2100, and measured again with the KAPA Library Quantification kit. Every immunoSEQ 96-well plate was sequenced on a dedicated single-read 150-cycle Illumina NextSeq 550 flow cell. Processing in the source paper ran as follows. Because only junctional sequences without quality scores were contained in the immunoSEQ output, filtering matching that applied to full-length reads could not be performed. To assign V/J genes and CDR3, sequences were annotated against IMGT germline references using PyIR, a Python wrapper for IgBLAST v1.9. Reads were removed for weak V/J assignments (E-value above 1e-6), missing CDR3, stop codons, out-of-frame junctions, or ambiguous translated residues. V3J clonotypes were defined by identical inferred V gene, J gene, and CDR3 amino acid sequence. The percentage overlap between two repertoires was calculated by dividing the number of shared unique clonotypes by the size of the smaller repertoire. Repertoire richness was assessed with RTK rarefaction, the Chao1 estimator, and Recon v2.1 estimates of unobserved clonotypes. For all TCRbeta clonotypes obtained by the gDNA method from several donors, generation probabilities were computed with OLGA. TCRdb obtained this table from immuneACCESS and retained in-frame rearrangements with V and J assigned. These tables miss some clones; where compared with another copy, unresolved V genes account for less than half of the shortfall, and the remainder is unexplained. The D gene and trimming were derived from the DNA, and the V and J assignments and clone size from that table. The sample table contains 550,000 to 700,000 clones; only one count was recorded for 55% to 85% of them. The top ten hold around 2% of the sample.

The receptor was isolated from a woman aged 30 to 39 in good health. The sequencing sample was made of memory CD4+ T cells sorted from blood. This specimen's cell subset or site label, per the study, means: CD45RA-negative fraction. This chain joins TRBV19 to TRBJ1-2, and TRBD1 aligns with 7 junction nucleotides. The encoded CDR3 is CASSIKGAFYGYTF. The bases read TGTGCCAGTAGTATAAAGGGGGCGTTTTATGGCTACACCTTC.